This T cell receptor (beta chain) appears in the sequencing data of a study of shared clonotypes between healthy human individuals. Study-level results: Even with large depth, rarefaction showed that sorted-subset sequencing was incomplete.

Points on this clone: Its antigen is not known.

The material for each subset, its genomic DNA, was split evenly across several immunoSEQ plates. The repertoire was sequenced with immunoSEQ multiplex PCR; TCRdb's copy has only in-frame clones and lacks some. The table records more than 2 million clones, approximately 94% of them present only once. V was clipped by 6 bases and J by 1 base; unmatched bases: 8. Germline V gene lookup returns CDR1 MNHEY and CDR2 SVGAGI. The CDR3 covers 15 residues. Material for sequencing was naive CD4+ T cells sorted from blood. Documented subset: CD45RA+ positively selected. The genes are TRBV6-5 and TRBJ1-1; TRBD1 matches 7 bases. The receptor's source is a young man in good health. CDR3 sequence: CASRGAGGGNTEAFF. Here the CDR3 DNA reads TGTGCCAGCAGAGGAGCAGGGGGAGGGAACACTGAAGCTTTCTTT.